This T cell receptor (beta chain) emerged from a study of OX40 agonist ivuxolimab in advanced cancers. Study-level background: Having had anti-PD-1, anti-PD-L1 or anti-CTLA-4 therapy before was allowed, and around 39% had some.

CDR3 size: 16 residues. V was cut by 5 bases and J by 1 base, with 15 bases left in between. Germline V gene data show CDR1 as LNHDA and CDR2 as SQIVND (reference sequence). Using immunoSEQ multiplex PCR, the repertoire was profiled, and TCRdb retains in-frame clones only, with some absent. This sample has 90,000 to 100,000 clones, with about 91% found just once. To note about this clone: Its cognate antigen is unknown.

Study findings and constraints: Some nonresponders likewise displayed low normalized T-cell clonal expansion.

The source is an adult with an advanced solid tumor such as melanoma, head and neck, liver or kidney cancer. The sequencing here drew on CD4+ or CD8+ T cells sorted from blood, taken in a trial of the OX40 agonist ivuxolimab. The chain carries TRBV19 and TRBJ1-5; D uncertain. CDR3 protein: CASSSLPGVSNQPQHF. The CDR3 DNA sequence: TGTGCCAGTAGTTCTCTGCCAGGCGTAAGCAATCAGCCCCAGCATTTT.